Below, 9 T cell receptor beta chains from the same sample are listed, as sequenced in a study of beta chain features in type 1 diabetes. Regarding the study as a whole: Among all four CD4+ subsets, Type 1 diabetes patients had TCRB CDR3s that were moderately but significantly shorter.

The whole isolated RNA underwent reverse transcription, so sequencing captured expressed TCRB transcripts. Clones were sequenced by immunoSEQ multiplex PCR, and TCRdb holds only the in-frame ones, with some missing. The data contain roughly 730,000 clones, around an eighth of them seen just once; the ten biggest clones take up 0.022%. The antigens of these receptors remain unknown. The sequenced material came from naive CD4+ T cells from blood. All receptors come from a man aged 18 to 29 with type 1 diabetes.

This clone was counted a few times. The chain has TRBV5-1 and TRBJ2-7; TRBD1 matches 7 bases. J was trimmed by 3 bases and V by 4 bases; bases with no gene match: 10. The CDR3 has 15 amino acids. From germline, CDR1 is SGHRS and CDR2 YFSETQ. The CDR3 sequence is CASSKGTEPYYEQYF. The CDR3 region has the DNA TGCGCCAGCAGCAAAGGGACAGAACCATACTACGAGCAGTACTTC.

Details on this clone: Other DNA sequences in this specimen translate into the identical CDR3. The gene calls are TRBV7-9 and TRBJ1-1; the D is unclear. The germline V and J ends were trimmed by 1 base and 1 base, with 7 bases remaining between them. Per the germline V gene, CDR1 is SEHNR and CDR2 is FQNEAQ (reference sequence). The CDR3 has 14 residues. The chain's CDR3 is CASSLGQPNTEAFF. For the CDR3, the DNA is TGTGCCAGCAGCTTAGGGCAGCCGAACACTGAAGCTTTCTTT.

This clone appeared a few times. The chain carries TRBV2 and TRBJ2-5; D gene unclear. V was clipped by 4 bases and J by 0 bases, with 12 bases between them. CDR1 is SNHLY, CDR2 FYNNEI, per germline. The CDR3 covers 15 residues. The CDR3 DNA reads TGTGCCAGCAGTGGGCAGTCGACCCACCAAGAGACCCAGTACTTC. Its protein product is CASSGQSTHQETQYF.

This clone was found a few times. In DNA, the CDR3 is TGTGCCAGCAGTCCGATGAACACTGAAGCTTTCTTT. Protein product: CASSPMNTEAFF. This sequence joins TRBV28 and TRBJ1-1; D gene uncertain. Trimming cost V 5 bases and J 0 bases, with 4 bases left between them. The CDR3 extends over 12 amino acids. Germline CDR1 reads MDHEN; CDR2 reads SYDVKM. The whole variable domain, filled in from reference TRBV28 and TRBJ1-1, reads DVKVTQSSRYLVKRTGEKVFLECVQDMDHENMFWYRQDPGLGLRLIYFSYDVKMKEKGDIPEGYSVSREKKERFSLILESASTNQTSMYLCASSPMNTEAFFGQGTRLTVV.

Only a few counts were recorded for this clone. The chain uses TRBV5-6 and TRBJ2-3; the D is unclear. Germline CDR1 reads SGHDT; CDR2 reads YYEEEE. This CDR3 contains 12 residues. The V and J ends lost 2 bases and 4 bases respectively, with 5 bases between them. The CDR3 region is CASSFQSDTQYF. In DNA form, the CDR3 reads TGTGCCAGCAGCTTTCAATCAGATACGCAGTATTTT. Full variable domain (rest looked up from reference TRBV5-6 and TRBJ2-3): DAGVTQSPTHLIKTRGQQVTLRCSPKSGHDTVSWYQQALGQGPQFIFQYYEEEERQRGNFPDRFSGHQFPNYSSELNVNALLLGDSALYLCASSFQSDTQYFGPGTRLTVL.

This clone has a handful of counts. The chain carries TRBV30 and TRBJ1-1, with TRBD1 as a possible D gene (5 bases). CDR3 length: 15 residues. Germline CDR1 GTSNPN, CDR2 SVGIG (reference sequence). Trimming shortened V by 5 bases and J by 1 base, and 17 bases separated the two germline ends. The CDR3 protein is CAWGRGGGRNTEAFF. Written as DNA, the CDR3 is TGTGCCTGGGGCCGTGGGGGTGGCAGGAACACTGAAGCTTTCTTT.

This clone was observed a few times. The chain has TRBV11-2 and TRBJ2-7; no clear D. Trimming took off 2 bases at V and 5 bases at J, with 4 bases between the two ends. Germline CDR1 SGHAT, CDR2 FQNNGV. The CDR3 sequence is 11 residues long. The CDR3 DNA follows: TGTGCCAGCAGCTTATTGGACGAGCAGTACTTC. It specifies CASSLLDEQYF.

CDR3 amino acids: CASRDYRGEQYF. CDR3 in DNA: TGCGCCAGCAGGGACTACAGGGGGGAGCAGTACTTC. The chain recombines TRBV4-1 with TRBJ2-7, with 8 positions matching TRBD1. This CDR3 region has 12 residues. V lost 6 bases to trimming and J lost 7 bases; unmatched junction nucleotides: 5. The germline V gene has CDR1 MGHRA and CDR2 YSYEKL.

This clone occurred a few times. The rearrangement links TRBV4-1 to TRBJ2-7; D unclear. CDR1 is MGHRA and CDR2 is YSYEKL in the germline V gene. V lost 1 base, J lost 7 bases, and 11 bases lay in between. The CDR3 has 13 residues. The DNA for the CDR3 is TGCGCCAGCAGCCAAGTAGGCCGCAGGGAGCAGTACTTC. Translation: CASSQVGRREQYF.